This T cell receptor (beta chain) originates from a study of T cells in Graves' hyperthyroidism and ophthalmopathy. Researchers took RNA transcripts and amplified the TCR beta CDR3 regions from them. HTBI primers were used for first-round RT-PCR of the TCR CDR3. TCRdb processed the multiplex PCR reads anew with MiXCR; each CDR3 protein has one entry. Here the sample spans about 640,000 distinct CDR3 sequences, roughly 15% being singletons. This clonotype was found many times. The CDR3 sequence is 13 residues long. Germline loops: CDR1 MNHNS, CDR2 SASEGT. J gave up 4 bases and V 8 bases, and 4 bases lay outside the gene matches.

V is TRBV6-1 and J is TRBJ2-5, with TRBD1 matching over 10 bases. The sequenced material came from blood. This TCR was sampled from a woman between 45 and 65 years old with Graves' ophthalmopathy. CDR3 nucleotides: TGTGCCAGCGGACAGGGGGTGAGAGAGACCCAGTACTTC. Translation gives CASGQGVRETQYF.